At least ten counts were recorded for the clone carrying this T cell receptor (beta chain). TCRdb independently ran MiXCR on the 5' RACE reads; one entry per CDR3 protein. Here the sample spans 550,000 to 800,000 distinct CDR3 sequences, under 8.5% being singletons. The data derive from a study of identical twins. The ends were cut back, 4 bases at V and 4 bases at J, with 8 bases in the middle. This CDR3 is 13 amino acids long. Germline loops: CDR1 WSHSY, CDR2 SAAADI. In addition, the sample was reused for a study of yellow fever vaccine responses in identical twins.

Specimen: PBMCs. J is TRBJ2-1 and V is TRBV10-2; D call uncertain. The clonotype originates from a woman under 30 in good health. The CDR3 protein is CASSAGMYNEQFF. CDR3 coding DNA: TGCGCCAGCAGTGCTGGGATGTACAATGAGCAGTTCTTC.